The 27 T cell receptor beta chains below were found in one sample sequenced in a study of shared clonotypes between healthy human individuals (dated by TCRdb to 2018 to 2021). Library method: the immunoSEQ multiplex PCR assay. TCRdb re-hosts the immuneACCESS table, in-frame sequences only. Its copies lack some clones; in the studies checked, an unresolved V gene accounts for under half of them, and the cause for the rest is not known. For this sample there are around 500,000 clones; roughly 80% appear just once. About 12% of the sample goes to the ten largest clones. Sequences were obtained from PBMCs. The receptors were sampled from a woman between 35 and 50 years old in good health. Some clones in this sample may be carry-over from other donors' samples.

V is TRBV18 and J is TRBJ2-7; TRBD1 matches 8 bases. Germline V gives CDR1 KGHSH, CDR2 LQKENI. The CDR3 is 11 amino acids. V shed 5 bases, J shed 7 bases, and the junction held 1 base outside the gene matches. CDR3 coding DNA: TGTGCCAGCTCATACAGGGGGGAGCAGTACTTC. Amino acid sequence: CASSYRGEQYF.

V usage is TRBV7-8 and J usage is TRBJ2-1, with 12 positions matching TRBD2. The germline V gene encodes CDR1 SGHVS and CDR2 FQNEAQ. V lost 5 bases to trimming and J lost 10 bases; unmatched junction nucleotides: 12. This CDR3 is built from 16 residues. The chain's CDR3 is CASSGLRLAGVDEQFF. The CDR3 region has the DNA TGTGCCAGCAGCGGCCTCAGACTAGCGGGGGTCGACGAGCAGTTCTTC.

The chain couples TRBV19 to TRBJ1-2; tentatively, D is TRBD1 (6 bases). V lost 4 bases, J lost 4 bases, and 16 bases lay in between. The CDR3 spans 15 residues. Germline V gene lookup returns CDR1 LNHDA and CDR2 SQIVND (reference sequence). The CDR3 region has the DNA TGTGCCAGTAGTACCAATCAGGGGAGCGGCTATGGCTACACCTTC. Residues: CASSTNQGSGYGYTF. Full variable domain (missing parts from reference TRBV19 and TRBJ1-2): DGGITQSPKYLFRKEGQNVTLSCEQNLNHDAMYWYRQDPGQGLRLIYYSQIVNDFQKGDIAEGYSVSREKKESFPLTVTSAQKNPTAFYLCASSTNQGSGYGYTFGSGTRLTVV.

The rearrangement joins TRBV5-1 to TRBJ2-7; 10 bases match TRBD2. Unmatched junction bases numbered 8, after V lost 3 bases and J lost 5 bases. The CDR3 is 15 residues long. Looked up from germline, CDR1 is SGHRS and CDR2 is YFSETQ. The CDR3 sequence: CASSSQAGGPDEQYF. In DNA, the CDR3 is TGCGCCAGCAGCTCACAAGCGGGAGGGCCCGACGAGCAGTACTTC.

CDR3 sequence reads: CASSPRRDRADTQYF. The CDR3 DNA is TGTGCCAGCAGTCCCCGCCGGGACAGGGCCGATACGCAGTATTTT. This chain connects TRBV6-6 to TRBJ2-3; 9 bases map to TRBD1. This CDR3 comprises 15 residues. Losses at the gene ends were 5 bases for V and 6 bases for J; bases not matched to a gene: 9. Looked up from germline, CDR1 is MNHNY and CDR2 is SVGAGI (reference sequence).

This chain uses TRBV20-1 with TRBJ2-7, with 7 bases fitting TRBD1. Germline lookup yields CDR1 DFQATT and CDR2 SNEGSKA (reference sequence). The length of the CDR3 is 11 residues. CDR3 DNA sequence: TGCAGCGGGGACAGAGTGAACGAGCAGTACTTC. Amino acid sequence: CSGDRVNEQYF.

This clone has only a few counts. The chain joins TRBV7-9 to TRBJ1-5, with TRBD1 as a possible D gene (5 bases). The CDR3 is 13 amino acids. Trimming took 5 bases from V and 4 from J, leaving 9 bases between them. Germline-derived CDR1 and CDR2 are SEHNR and FQNEAQ (reference sequence). The CDR3 DNA follows: TGTGCCAGCAGCCACGAGGGGAATCAGCCCCAGCATTTT. It yields the protein CASSHEGNQPQHF. Drawing the rest from reference TRBV7-9 and TRBJ1-5, the complete variable domain is DTGVSQNPRHKITKRGQNVTFRCDPISEHNRLYWYRQTLGQGPEFLTYFQNEAQLEKSRLLSDRFSAERPKGSFSTLEIQRTEQGDSAMYLCASSHEGNQPQHFGDGTRLSIL.

This clone appeared a few times. The chain carries TRBV6-4 and TRBJ1-5; 7 bases are shared with TRBD1. The trim removed 4 bases at V and 6 bases at J, leaving 9 bases unmatched. There are 15 residues in the CDR3. The germline V gene has CDR1 MRHNA and CDR2 SNTAGT. The CDR3 spells CASSGQTGHSQPQHF. The CDR3 DNA reads TGTGCCAGCAGTGGGCAGACAGGGCATAGTCAGCCCCAGCATTTT.

Points on this clone: This likely came from a read error, as a far larger clone is one base away. This sequence joins TRBV11-3 and TRBJ2-4; 7 positions match TRBD2. Germline V gives CDR1 SGHNT, CDR2 YENEEA. V dropped 5 bases and J dropped 1; count of bases not matched to a gene: 8. The CDR3 has 16 residues. The CDR3 DNA is TGTGCCAGCAGCCCAGGACTAGTGGGTGCCAAAAACATTCAGTACTTC. Its protein is CASSPGLVGAKNIQYF.

Details on this clone: A far larger clone is one base from this, pointing to a likely read error. Different DNA sequences within this sample yield the same CDR3. V gene TRBV30 combines with J gene TRBJ2-2; no reliable D call. CDR1 GTSNPN and CDR2 SVGIG come from the germline V gene (reference sequence). The CDR3 is made up of 15 amino acids. In nucleotides, the CDR3 is TGTGCCTGGAGTCTAGGTCGAGTTGACACTGGGGAGCTGTTTTTT. Translating gives CAWSLGRVDTGELFF.

The gene calls are TRBV7-2 and TRBJ1-2, with 7 bases identical to TRBD1. J gave up 4 bases and V 2 bases, and 4 bases lay outside the gene matches. The CDR3 covers 14 residues. Per germline, CDR1 SGHTA and CDR2 FQGNSA. CDR3: CASSLPGQFYGYTF. The CDR3 DNA reads TGTGCCAGCAGCTTACCGGGACAGTTCTATGGCTACACCTTC. Full variable domain (rest looked up from reference TRBV7-2 and TRBJ1-2): GAGVSQSPSNKVTEKGKDVELRCDPISGHTALYWYRQSLGQGLEFLIYFQGNSAPDKSGLPSDRFSAERTGGSVSTLTIQRTQQEDSAVYLCASSLPGQFYGYTFGSGTRLTVV.

The V call is TRBV6-5, the J call TRBJ2-1, with no clear D. Trimming took off 5 bases at V and 4 bases at J, with 9 bases between the two ends. Germline V gene sequence: CDR1 MNHEY, CDR2 SVGAGI. This CDR3 is 13 amino acids long. CDR3 sequence (DNA): TGTGCCAGCAGTGCGACCCATTACAATGAGCAGTTCTTC. Translation: CASSATHYNEQFF.

Regarding this clone: This is likely an artifact of a read error, given a far larger clone one base away. The same CDR3 is also encoded by other DNA sequences in this sample. The chain is built from TRBV10-3 and TRBJ1-2, with 10 bases lining up with TRBD1. CDR1 and CDR2 (germline): ENHRY, SYGVKD. The CDR3 length is 13 residues. DNA for the CDR3: TGTGCAATCAGTGAGTCGGGACAGGGGGGCTACACCTTC. Encoded protein: CAISESGQGGYTF.

The genes are TRBV18 and TRBJ1-1, with unresolved D. The V gene lost 3 bases and the J gene lost 2 bases, with 16 bases spanning the gap. The CDR3 sequence is 16 residues long. Germline-derived CDR1 and CDR2 are KGHSH and LQKENI. CDR3 protein: CASSPTLLPENTEAFF. The CDR3 DNA reads as TGTGCCAGCTCACCCACTCTCCTTCCGGAAAACACTGAAGCTTTCTTT.

The chain combines TRBV7-2 with TRBJ2-7; TRBD1 matches 8 bases. V gave up 0 bases and J gave up 1 base; unmatched junction bases: 2. The CDR3 is 15 amino acids. CDR1 SGHTA and CDR2 FQGNSA come from the germline V gene. The DNA of the CDR3 is TGTGCCAGCAGCTTAGCGGACAGGGCTTCCTACGAGCAGTACTTC. Protein product: CASSLADRASYEQYF.

This clone was observed once. V usage is TRBV4-1 and J usage is TRBJ1-4; maybe TRBD1 (5 bases). The CDR3 is 13 residues long. The V gene's germline CDR1 is MGHRA and CDR2 YSYEKL. V was clipped by 4 bases and J by 7 bases, with 10 bases between them. The CDR3 sequence is CASSPGQREKLFF. Written as DNA, the CDR3 is TGCGCCAGCAGCCCCGGACAACGTGAAAAACTGTTTTTT.

The genes are TRBV5-6 and TRBJ2-2; 13 bases are a match to TRBD2. The CDR3 is made up of 18 amino acids. The germline CDR1 and CDR2 sequences are SGHDT and YYEEEE. V was clipped by 4 bases and J by 4 bases; unmatched bases: 10. The CDR3 spells CASSPGLAGVSGTGELFF. The CDR3, as DNA: TGTGCCAGCAGCCCCGGACTAGCGGGAGTTTCGGGCACCGGGGAGCTGTTTTTT.

This clone was seen a few times. The chain couples TRBV10-2 to TRBJ1-5, with D uncertain. The germline CDR1 and CDR2 sequences are WSHSY and SAAADI. The CDR3 consists of 14 residues. V lost 3 bases to trimming and J lost 5 bases, with 11 bases between them. CDR3 nucleotides: TGCGCCAGCAGTGACCCGGGCCCCGATCAGCCCCAGCATTTT. Protein product: CASSDPGPDQPQHF.

Concerning this clone itself: Only one base separates this from a far larger clonotype, so it likely reflects a read error. The chain is built from TRBV28 and TRBJ1-2, with D unclear. CDR1 MDHEN and CDR2 SYDVKM come from the germline V gene. V was shortened by 4 bases and J by 4 bases, with 13 bases between the two germline ends. The CDR3 is 14 amino acids. In DNA form, the CDR3 reads TGTGCCAGCAGTTCTTCCCCTCTTAGCTATGGCTACACCTTC. This sequence encodes CASSSSPLSYGYTF.

The chain employs TRBV5-1 and TRBJ2-5; 8 bases are shared with TRBD1. Unmatched junction bases numbered 5, after V lost 4 bases and J lost 3 bases. The V gene's germline CDR1 is SGHRS and CDR2 YFSETQ. This CDR3 has 14 amino acids. The DNA for the CDR3 is TGCGCCAGCAGCACCGCAGGGGGCGAAGAGACCCAGTACTTC. Residues: CASSTAGGEETQYF. The variable domain in full, completed from reference TRBV5-1 and TRBJ2-5, reads KAGVTQTPRYLIKTRGQQVTLSCSPISGHRSVSWYQQTPGQGLQFLFEYFSETQRNKGNFPGRFSGRQFSNSRSEMNVSTLELGDSALYLCASSTAGGEETQYFGPGTRLLVL.

This chain connects TRBV2 to TRBJ2-1; no definite D call. Deletions cut 1 base from V and 0 bases from J, with 7 bases between. Germline V gives CDR1 SNHLY, CDR2 FYNNEI. This CDR3 is 15 amino acids long. The CDR3 protein is CASSEGMPSYNEQFF. CDR3 nucleotides: TGTGCCAGCAGTGAAGGGATGCCCTCCTACAATGAGCAGTTCTTC.

J is TRBJ2-7 and V is TRBV5-1, with 14 bases fitting TRBD2. The trim removed 4 bases at V and 7 bases at J, leaving 13 bases unmatched. The CDR3 contains 17 residues. The germline V gene encodes CDR1 SGHRS and CDR2 YFSETQ. CDR3 in amino acids: CASSRGLAGVTMFEQYF. As DNA, the CDR3 is TGCGCCAGCAGCCGGGGACTAGCGGGAGTCACCATGTTTGAGCAGTACTTC.

The chain has TRBV7-9 and TRBJ2-5; 9 bases agree with TRBD1. Unmatched junction bases numbered 12, after V lost 4 bases and J lost 6 bases. Germline assignment: CDR1 SEHNR and CDR2 FQNEAQ (reference sequence). This CDR3 region has 16 residues. CDR3 amino acids: CASSSGFRDRVKTQYF. CDR3 nucleotide sequence: TGTGCCAGCAGCTCGGGGTTCCGGGACAGGGTTAAGACCCAGTACTTC.

The chain couples TRBV2 to TRBJ2-7; 10 bases map to TRBD2. Germline V gene data show CDR1 as SNHLY and CDR2 as FYNNEI. This CDR3 region has 13 residues. V lost 8 bases to trimming and J lost 9 bases; unmatched junction nucleotides: 10. In DNA, the CDR3 is TGTGCCAGCCGTTTGAGCGGGAGGGCCGGGCAGTACTTC. Translating gives CASRLSGRAGQYF.

On this clone itself: A far larger clone is a single base away, which makes a read error likely. This chain uses TRBV6-1 with TRBJ2-7; D may be TRBD1 or TRBD2 (5 bases each). CDR3 length: 14 amino acids. Trimming stripped 8 bases from V and 0 bases from J, with 14 bases between. CDR1 is MNHNS and CDR2 is SASEGT in the germline V gene. CDR3 residues: CASLGPSDSYEQYF. The CDR3 region has the DNA TGTGCCAGCCTGGGACCATCCGACTCCTACGAGCAGTACTTC.

V usage is TRBV10-1 and J usage is TRBJ2-7; D may correspond to TRBD1 or TRBD2 (5 bases each). Trimming took off 10 bases at V and 3 bases at J, with 13 bases between the two ends. The germline gives CDR1 WNHNN, CDR2 SYGVQD (reference sequence). This CDR3 has 12 amino acids. In nucleotides, the CDR3 is TGCGCCACTAGCCGGGACGGCTACGAGCAGTACTTC. Encoded protein: CATSRDGYEQYF.

This chain links TRBV7-2 with TRBJ2-1, with 10 bases fitting TRBD1. Germline values: CDR1 SGHTA, CDR2 FQGNSA. V trimming: 3 bases; J trimming: 9 bases; junction bases outside the gene matches: 5. The CDR3 runs 14 residues. Here the CDR3 reads CASSLGQGWVEQFF. DNA of the CDR3: TGTGCCAGCAGCTTGGGACAGGGGTGGGTTGAGCAGTTCTTC.